These T cell receptor beta chains were read from a single sample in a study of shared clonotypes between healthy human individuals. Repertoires were generated with immunoSEQ multiplex PCR, while TCRdb's copy carries only in-frame clones and drops some. Seen here are 2 million to 3 million clones, approximately 93% observed once, and the top ten hold about 0.39%. Sequenced input: naive CD4+ T cells from PBMCs. Receptors were obtained from a man between 18 and 35 years old in good health. Some clones in this sample may be carry-over from other donors' samples. Each CDR3 is given with its conserved first and last residue. A D gene is named only where the DNA matches it firmly. Not every row has a clone size; where given, it reads once, few, many or a size class.

clone size | J gene | V gene | D gene | CDR3 protein | CDR3 DNA
- | TRBJ2-7 | TRBV25-1 | - | CASSEWRGARSYEQYF | TGTGCCAGCAGTGAATGGAGGGGCGCGAGGTCCTACGAGCAGTACTTC
- | TRBJ2-2 | TRBV2 | - | CASRYHRGDTGELFF | TGTGCCAGCAGATACCACCGAGGGGACACCGGGGAGCTGTTTTTT
- | TRBJ1-1 | TRBV28 | - | CASTLGNTEAFF | TGTGCCAGCACGTTGGGGAACACTGAAGCTTTCTTT
- | TRBJ2-3 | TRBV28 | - | CASSSLTDTQYF | TGTGCCAGCAGTTCCCTGACAGATACGCAGTATTTT
- | TRBJ2-7 | TRBV19 | TRBD1 | CASRDRGHEQYF | TGTGCCAGTAGGGACAGGGGTCACGAGCAGTACTTC
- | TRBJ1-1 | TRBV30 | - | CAMEADTEAFF | TGTGCCATGGAAGCGGACACTGAAGCTTTCTTT
- | TRBJ1-5 | TRBV28 | - | CASSFNPARGSENQPQHF | TGTGCCAGCAGTTTCAATCCCGCCCGGGGTTCGGAGAATCAGCCCCAGCATTTT
- | TRBJ2-3 | TRBV28 | - | CASRGGTVATDTQYF | TGTGCCAGCAGGGGCGGGACAGTTGCTACAGATACGCAGTATTTT
- | TRBJ2-3 | TRBV7-2 | - | CASASTNQGRIVTQYF | TGTGCCAGCGCATCCACGAACCAAGGCCGGATTGTTACGCAGTATTTT
- | TRBJ1-3 | TRBV27 | - | CASSLSRTGNTIYF | TGTGCCAGCAGTTTATCGAGGACTGGAAACACCATATATTTT
- | TRBJ1-2 | TRBV20-1 | - | CSARIGGYTF | TGCAGTGCTAGGATCGGTGGCTACACCTTC
- | TRBJ1-4 | TRBV19 | TRBD1 | CASSTRQGVSEKLFF | TGTGCCAGTAGTACCCGACAGGGCGTGTCGGAAAAACTGTTTTTT
- | TRBJ2-2 | TRBV6-4 | - | CASSDSSLPGYGTGELFF | TGTGCCAGCAGTGACTCGAGCTTACCGGGGTATGGGACCGGGGAGCTGTTTTTT
- | TRBJ2-1 | TRBV29-1 | - | CSVVLESAYNEQFF | TGCAGCGTTGTACTGGAGAGCGCCTACAATGAGCAGTTCTTC
- | TRBJ2-1 | TRBV12-5 | TRBD2 | CASGWTSGREYNEQFF | TGTGCTAGTGGTTGGACTAGCGGGAGGGAGTACAATGAGCAGTTCTTC
- | TRBJ2-3 | TRBV5-6 | - | CASSSLRRGTDTQYF | TGTGCCAGCAGCTCCCTCAGGAGGGGCACAGATACGCAGTATTTT
- | TRBJ2-7 | TRBV15 | - | CATSKGPVVGEQYF | TGTGCCACCAGCAAGGGCCCGGTGGTGGGCGAGCAGTACTTC
- | TRBJ2-1 | TRBV7-2 | - | CASSLKGGNEQFF | TGTGCCAGCAGCTTAAAAGGCGGCAATGAGCAGTTCTTC
- | TRBJ2-3 | TRBV11-2 | - | CASSFSRGDTQYF | TGTGCCAGCAGCTTCTCCCGGGGGGATACGCAGTATTTT
- | TRBJ2-1 | TRBV18 | TRBD2 | CASSPPGVAGMGSYNEQFF | TGTGCCAGCTCACCACCGGGGGTAGCGGGGATGGGTTCCTACAATGAGCAGTTCTTC
- | TRBJ2-7 | TRBV5-1 | - | CASSLGTGPYEQYF | TGCGCCAGCAGCTTGGGAACAGGCCCCTACGAGCAGTACTTC
- | TRBJ2-3 | TRBV5-1 | - | CASSWETGRNSPDTQYF | TGCGCCAGCAGCTGGGAGACAGGTCGAAACTCCCCCGATACGCAGTATTTT
- | TRBJ2-3 | TRBV5-4 | - | CASSFYASWRTQYF | TGTGCCAGCAGCTTTTATGCTAGTTGGCGTACGCAGTATTTT
- | TRBJ2-5 | TRBV20-1 | - | CSAPRGGDQYF | TGCAGTGCTCCGCGAGGGGGGGACCAGTACTTC
- | TRBJ1-4 | TRBV5-6 | TRBD1 | CASSLAMAGGEKLFF | TGTGCCAGCAGCTTGGCCATGGCAGGGGGTGAAAAACTGTTTTTT
once | TRBJ1-1 | TRBV15 | - | CATSGDRPNTEAFF | TGTGCCACCAGCGGAGACAGGCCGAACACTGAAGCTTTCTTT
- | TRBJ1-3 | TRBV2 | - | CASSPSRGSGNTIYF | TGTGCCAGCAGTCCATCCAGGGGCTCTGGAAACACCATATATTTT
- | TRBJ1-3 | TRBV5-1 | - | CASSLGEFSGNTIYF | TGCGCCAGCAGCTTGGGGGAGTTCTCTGGAAACACCATATATTTT
- | TRBJ2-7 | TRBV5-4 | TRBD1 | CASRGQQGTEQYF | TGTGCCAGCCGGGGACAGCAAGGGACCGAGCAGTACTTC